These T cell receptor beta chains were read from a single sample in a study of T and B cells in COVID-19 patients. TCRdb processed the multiplex PCR reads anew with MiXCR; each CDR3 protein has one entry. Of around 30,000 distinct CDR3 sequences detected, approximately 32% appear once; the ten largest clones hold 1.5% to 2%. Sequenced material: blood. Receptors originate from a human donor who had recovered from COVID-19. CDR3s include the opening cysteine and the closing phenylalanine or tryptophan. The order of the fields is D gene, clone size, J gene, V gene, CDR3 protein, CDR3 DNA. A D gene is named only where the DNA matches it firmly. Size tells how often a clone was seen (once, few, many) or the class of an expanded clone, and some rows leave it out.

d_gene: NA
abundance: NA
j_gene: TRBJ2-5
v_gene: TRBV9
CDR3aa: CASSAQTGWGETQYF
CDR3nt: TGTGCCAGCAGCGCTCAGACAGGTTGGGGAGAGACCCAGTACTTC

d_gene: NA
abundance: NA
j_gene: TRBJ2-1
v_gene: TRBV5-6
CDR3aa: CASSRTLHYNEQFF
CDR3nt: TGTGCCAGCAGCAGGACACTGCACTACAATGAGCAGTTCTTC

d_gene: TRBD1
abundance: many
j_gene: TRBJ1-6
v_gene: TRBV6-5
CDR3aa: CASSYARQGDNSPLHF
CDR3nt: TGTGCCAGCAGTTACGCGAGACAGGGTGATAATTCACCCCTCCACTTT

d_gene: TRBD1
abundance: NA
j_gene: TRBJ1-5
v_gene: TRBV28
CDR3aa: CASSFATGASNQPQHF
CDR3nt: TGTGCCAGCAGTTTCGCGACAGGGGCTAGCAATCAGCCCCAGCATTTT

d_gene: NA
abundance: many
j_gene: TRBJ2-5
v_gene: TRBV5-6
CDR3aa: CASSQRGLADQETQYF
CDR3nt: TGTGCCAGCAGCCAAAGGGGGCTAGCGGACCAAGAGACCCAGTACTTC

d_gene: NA
abundance: few
j_gene: TRBJ2-5
v_gene: TRBV27
CDR3aa: CASKLSWKETQYF
CDR3nt: TGTGCCAGCAAACTTTCATGGAAAGAGACCCAGTACTTC

d_gene: NA
abundance: few
j_gene: TRBJ1-1
v_gene: TRBV15
CDR3aa: CATSRKLTDEAFF
CDR3nt: TGTGCCACCAGCAGAAAACTCACAGATGAGGCTTTCTTT

d_gene: NA
abundance: NA
j_gene: TRBJ1-2
v_gene: TRBV7-2
CDR3aa: CASSLAASVDRVRYTF
CDR3nt: TGTGCCAGCAGCTTAGCGGCGTCGGTCGATCGCGTACGCTACACCTTC

d_gene: NA
abundance: NA
j_gene: TRBJ1-3
v_gene: TRBV7-8
CDR3aa: CASSQWGGISGNTIYF
CDR3nt: TGTGCCAGCAGCCAATGGGGGGGGATCTCTGGAAACACCATATATTTT

d_gene: TRBD1
abundance: NA
j_gene: TRBJ2-7
v_gene: TRBV5-1
CDR3aa: CASSTGQGAIYAYEQYF
CDR3nt: TGCGCCAGCAGCACCGGACAGGGCGCTATTTACGCCTACGAGCAGTACTTC

d_gene: NA
abundance: once
j_gene: TRBJ2-1
v_gene: TRBV4-3
CDR3aa: CASSRGVEQFF
CDR3nt: TGCGCCAGCAGCCGTGGAGTAGAGCAGTTCTTC

d_gene: NA
abundance: NA
j_gene: TRBJ2-2
v_gene: TRBV6-6
CDR3aa: CAGSRGTANTGELFF
CDR3nt: TGTGCCGGCAGCCGCGGGACAGCGAACACCGGGGAGCTGTTTTTT

d_gene: NA
abundance: NA
j_gene: TRBJ1-3
v_gene: TRBV27
CDR3aa: CASSPRGSSGNTIYF
CDR3nt: TGTGCCAGCAGTCCCCGGGGGAGCTCTGGAAACACCATATATTTT

d_gene: TRBD1
abundance: NA
j_gene: TRBJ1-3
v_gene: TRBV6-4
CDR3aa: CASSDKRQGGNTIYF
CDR3nt: TGTGCCAGCAGTGATAAACGACAGGGGGGAAACACCATATATTTT

d_gene: TRBD2
abundance: medium-sized
j_gene: TRBJ2-7
v_gene: TRBV29-1
CDR3aa: CSVRGDREGPPYEQYF
CDR3nt: TGCAGCGTGAGGGGGGACCGGGAGGGCCCGCCCTACGAGCAGTACTTC

d_gene: TRBD1
abundance: NA
j_gene: TRBJ2-3
v_gene: TRBV10-3
CDR3aa: CVISGNRGVTADTQYF
CDR3nt: TGTGTCATCAGTGGGAACAGGGGGGTCACGGCAGATACGCAGTATTTT

d_gene: TRBD1
abundance: few
j_gene: TRBJ2-6
v_gene: TRBV12-3/TRBV12-4
CDR3aa: CASRDRGSGANVLTF
CDR3nt: TGTGCCAGCAGGGACAGGGGTTCTGGGGCCAACGTCCTGACTTTC

d_gene: TRBD1
abundance: many
j_gene: TRBJ2-3
v_gene: TRBV6-1
CDR3aa: CASRPRRQGSTDTQYF
CDR3nt: TGTGCCAGCAGGCCAAGAAGACAGGGGAGCACAGATACGCAGTATTTT

d_gene: NA
abundance: few
j_gene: TRBJ2-3
v_gene: TRBV30
CDR3aa: CAWSVLTDTQYF
CDR3nt: TGTGCCTGGAGTGTTTTGACAGATACGCAGTATTTT

d_gene: NA
abundance: NA
j_gene: TRBJ2-3
v_gene: TRBV7-6
CDR3aa: CASSIKALAPGESTDTQYF
CDR3nt: TGTGCCAGCAGCATTAAGGCACTAGCCCCGGGTGAGAGCACAGATACGCAGTATTTT

d_gene: NA
abundance: few
j_gene: TRBJ2-3
v_gene: TRBV10-3
CDR3aa: CAISEGRVGTDTQYF
CDR3nt: TGTGCCATCAGTGAAGGCAGGGTGGGCACAGATACGCAGTATTTT

d_gene: NA
abundance: few
j_gene: TRBJ1-5
v_gene: TRBV6-2/TRBV6-3
CDR3aa: CASSQGLANQPQHF
CDR3nt: TGTGCCAGCAGCCAGGGACTTGCCAATCAGCCCCAGCATTTT

d_gene: NA
abundance: NA
j_gene: TRBJ2-5
v_gene: TRBV27
CDR3aa: CASRPRTQETQYF
CDR3nt: TGCGCCAGCAGACCCAGGACCCAAGAGACCCAGTACTTC

d_gene: NA
abundance: NA
j_gene: TRBJ2-3
v_gene: TRBV5-6
CDR3aa: CASSSSGGGDTQYF
CDR3nt: TGCGCCAGCAGCTCGTCCGGGGGCGGGGATACGCAGTATTTT

d_gene: NA
abundance: once
j_gene: TRBJ1-2
v_gene: TRBV20-1
CDR3aa: CSARQNANYGYTF
CDR3nt: TGCAGTGCCAGACAGAACGCTAACTATGGCTACACCTTC

d_gene: TRBD2
abundance: NA
j_gene: TRBJ2-7
v_gene: TRBV7-2
CDR3aa: CASSLVSGGDEQYF
CDR3nt: TGTGCCAGCAGCTTAGTTAGCGGGGGGGACGAGCAGTACTTC

d_gene: TRBD2
abundance: once
j_gene: TRBJ2-1
v_gene: TRBV6-2/TRBV6-3
CDR3aa: CASREGGASGRDEQFF
CDR3nt: TGTGCCAGCAGAGAGGGCGGGGCTAGCGGGAGGGATGAGCAGTTCTTC

d_gene: TRBD2
abundance: medium-sized
j_gene: TRBJ2-2
v_gene: TRBV29-1
CDR3aa: CSVATSGNTGELFF
CDR3nt: TGCAGCGTTGCTACTAGCGGGAACACCGGGGAGCTGTTTTTT

d_gene: NA
abundance: many
j_gene: TRBJ1-5
v_gene: TRBV12-3/TRBV12-4
CDR3aa: CASNDQLRQPQHF
CDR3nt: TGTGCCAGCAACGATCAATTACGGCAGCCCCAGCATTTT

d_gene: TRBD2
abundance: NA
j_gene: TRBJ2-7
v_gene: TRBV10-3
CDR3aa: CAISGASGESSNEQYF
CDR3nt: TGTGCCATCAGTGGGGCTAGCGGGGAGAGTTCCAACGAGCAGTACTTC

d_gene: NA
abundance: many
j_gene: TRBJ2-7
v_gene: TRBV15
CDR3aa: CATSRDEGYYEQYF
CDR3nt: TGTGCCACCAGCAGAGATGAAGGCTACTACGAGCAGTACTTC

d_gene: NA
abundance: NA
j_gene: TRBJ2-2
v_gene: TRBV7-2
CDR3aa: CASSPPPWELFF
CDR3nt: TGTGCCAGCAGCCCCCCCCCCTGGGAGCTGTTTTTT

d_gene: NA
abundance: NA
j_gene: TRBJ2-4
v_gene: TRBV6-2/TRBV6-3
CDR3aa: CASSYSGPRGGKNIQYF
CDR3nt: TGTGCCAGCAGTTACTCAGGGCCCAGGGGCGGCAAAAACATTCAGTACTTC

d_gene: NA
abundance: few
j_gene: TRBJ1-3
v_gene: TRBV7-2
CDR3aa: CASSWGGNTIYF
CDR3nt: TGTGCCAGCAGCTGGGGGGGAAACACCATATATTTT

d_gene: NA
abundance: medium-sized
j_gene: TRBJ2-2
v_gene: TRBV19
CDR3aa: CASSYYRVRTGELFF
CDR3nt: TGTGCCAGTAGCTATTACAGGGTACGAACCGGGGAGCTGTTTTTT

d_gene: NA
abundance: NA
j_gene: TRBJ1-4
v_gene: TRBV12-3/TRBV12-4
CDR3aa: CASCREREKLFF
CDR3nt: TGTGCCAGCTGCCGGGAGCGGGAAAAACTGTTTTTT

d_gene: TRBD2
abundance: NA
j_gene: TRBJ2-7
v_gene: TRBV18
CDR3aa: CASSPPGLGTYEQYF
CDR3nt: TGTGCCAGCTCACCACCGGGACTAGGGACCTACGAGCAGTACTTC

d_gene: NA
abundance: few
j_gene: TRBJ1-4
v_gene: TRBV18
CDR3aa: CASSPQILSPNEKLFF
CDR3nt: TGTGCCAGCTCACCACAGATCCTAAGCCCTAATGAAAAACTGTTTTTT

d_gene: TRBD1
abundance: NA
j_gene: TRBJ1-5
v_gene: TRBV19
CDR3aa: CASSNPGQGAVGPQHF
CDR3nt: TGTGCCAGTAGTAATCCGGGACAGGGGGCTGTAGGGCCCCAGCATTTT

d_gene: NA
abundance: many
j_gene: TRBJ1-1
v_gene: TRBV29-1
CDR3aa: CSVEDWGNTEAFF
CDR3nt: TGCAGCGTTGAAGATTGGGGAAACACTGAAGCTTTCTTT

d_gene: TRBD1
abundance: NA
j_gene: TRBJ1-6
v_gene: TRBV7-4
CDR3aa: CASSLEVGTGVLGNSPLHF
CDR3nt: TGTGCCAGCAGCTTAGAAGTAGGGACAGGGGTCTTAGGTAATTCACCCCTCCACTTT

d_gene: TRBD2
abundance: NA
j_gene: TRBJ2-2
v_gene: TRBV6-1
CDR3aa: CASSDGGIGELFF
CDR3nt: TGTGCCAGCAGTGACGGGGGGATCGGGGAGCTGTTTTTT

d_gene: TRBD1
abundance: few
j_gene: TRBJ1-5
v_gene: TRBV6-5
CDR3aa: CASSPGGAYQPQHF
CDR3nt: TGTGCCAGCAGCCCAGGGGGCGCTTATCAGCCCCAGCATTTT

d_gene: NA
abundance: medium-sized
j_gene: TRBJ2-6
v_gene: TRBV7-6
CDR3aa: CASSLIVAGANVLTF
CDR3nt: TGTGCCAGCAGCTTAATCGTCGCCGGGGCCAACGTCCTGACTTTC

d_gene: NA
abundance: many
j_gene: TRBJ2-7
v_gene: TRBV6-5
CDR3aa: CASSYQGGSYEQYF
CDR3nt: TGTGCCAGCAGTTATCAAGGGGGATCCTACGAGCAGTACTTC

d_gene: TRBD2
abundance: NA
j_gene: TRBJ2-2
v_gene: TRBV6-5
CDR3aa: CASRISGSYTGELFF
CDR3nt: TGTGCCAGCAGAATTAGCGGGAGTTACACCGGGGAGCTGTTTTTT

d_gene: NA
abundance: medium-sized
j_gene: TRBJ2-7
v_gene: TRBV19
CDR3aa: CASSVGHNLPTYEQYF
CDR3nt: TGTGCCAGTAGCGTGGGACACAACCTCCCCACCTACGAGCAGTACTTC

d_gene: NA
abundance: many
j_gene: TRBJ2-3
v_gene: TRBV6-5
CDR3aa: CASRRDSTDTQYF
CDR3nt: TGTGCCAGCAGGCGCGACAGCACAGATACGCAGTATTTT

d_gene: TRBD1
abundance: NA
j_gene: TRBJ1-5
v_gene: TRBV5-1
CDR3aa: CASSLGDRSNQPQHF
CDR3nt: TGCGCCAGCAGCTTGGGGGACAGGTCTAATCAGCCCCAGCATTTT

d_gene: NA
abundance: once
j_gene: TRBJ2-7
v_gene: TRBV5-6
CDR3aa: CASSVDGFLGGDEQYF
CDR3nt: TGTGCCAGCAGCGTAGATGGTTTCCTAGGAGGCGACGAGCAGTACTTC

d_gene: TRBD1
abundance: NA
j_gene: TRBJ1-2
v_gene: TRBV5-4
CDR3aa: CASSSQGDSYGYTF
CDR3nt: TGTGCCAGCAGCTCACAGGGGGACAGCTATGGCTACACCTTC